The 17 T cell receptor beta chains below come from one sample, sequenced in a study of persistence of HIV-infected CD4 T cells. Which antigens these TCRs recognize remains unknown. This nonspecific control used anti-CD3/anti-CD28 bead stimulation of CD4+ T cells. Sorting selected CD4+ T cells upregulating both CD40 ligand and CD69. This was the immunoSEQ version 4 assay in survey mode. The protocol was immunoSEQ multiplex PCR, while the TCRdb copy is restricted to in-frame clones and leaves out a portion. Found here are 30,000 to 45,000 clones, about nine tenths of them singletons; the top ten hold 1.3%. The sample here was CD4+ T cells sorted from PBMCs after approximately 19-hour stimulation, taken from a patient who received antiretroviral therapy. The receptors were sampled from an adult man with HIV who was CMV-seropositive.

The chain couples TRBV2 to TRBJ2-7; either TRBD1 or TRBD2 may supply D (5 bases each). The length of the CDR3 is 16 residues. Germline V gives CDR1 SNHLY, CDR2 FYNNEI. With 5 bases removed from V and 2 bases from J, the gap between germline ends came to 19 bases. CDR3 in amino acids: CASSIAGTPGTYEQYF. In DNA form, the CDR3 reads TGTGCCAGCAGTATAGCCGGGACCCCCGGCACCTACGAGCAGTACTTC. The full variable domain, with the rest looked up from reference TRBV2 and TRBJ2-7, is EPEVTQTPSHQVTQMGQEVILRCVPISNHLYFYWYRQILGQKVEFLVSFYNNEISEKSEIFDDQFSVERPDGSNFTLKIRSTKLEDSAMYFCASSIAGTPGTYEQYFGPGTRLTVT.

V and J are TRBV7-2 and TRBJ1-2; TRBD1 might be the D (6 bases). Germline CDR1 SGHTA, CDR2 FQGNSA. V lost 5 bases to trimming and J lost 0 bases, with 10 bases between them. CDR3 size: 14 residues. The CDR3 region is CASSPGGPNYGYTF. In DNA form, the CDR3 reads TGTGCCAGCAGCCCGGGGGGCCCTAACTATGGCTACACCTTC.

The rearrangement uses TRBV3-1 (or the pseudogene TRBV3-2) and TRBJ1-1, with D unclear. V was shortened by 1 base and J by 6 bases, with 18 bases between the two germline ends. CDR1 is LGHDT and CDR2 is YNNKEL in the germline V gene (reference sequence). This CDR3 spans 16 amino acids. CDR3 amino acids: CASSQGGKRVRAEAFF. The DNA for the CDR3 is TGTGCCAGCAGCCAAGGCGGAAAGAGGGTAAGGGCTGAAGCTTTCTTT.

Only one count was recorded for this clone. The CDR3 sequence is CASSSPTGNTEAFF. The CDR3 DNA reads TGTGCCAGCAGCTCACCGACAGGGAACACTGAAGCTTTCTTT. This chain joins TRBV3-1 (or the pseudogene TRBV3-2) and TRBJ1-1; D perhaps matches TRBD1 (6 bases). Trimming took 5 bases from V and 1 from J, leaving 11 bases between them. Germline CDR1 LGHDT, CDR2 YNNKEL (reference sequence). The CDR3 length is 14 residues.

This sequence joins TRBV6-5 and TRBJ1-5; D is perhaps TRBD1 (6 bases). V shed 5 bases and J shed 3 bases, with 11 bases lying between them. This CDR3 is 14 amino acids long. The germline V gene encodes CDR1 MNHEY and CDR2 SVGAGI. The CDR3 region is CASSPGTNNQPQHF. For the CDR3, the DNA is TGTGCCAGCAGTCCCGGGACAAACAATCAGCCCCAGCATTTT.

This sequence joins TRBV10-2 and TRBJ1-1; D is undetermined. Trimming took off 5 bases at V and 1 base at J, with 8 bases between the two ends. The germline CDR1 and CDR2 sequences are WSHSY and SAAADI. The CDR3 consists of 13 residues. The CDR3 DNA follows: TGCGCCAGCAGTTTTCGGGGGAACACTGAAGCTTTCTTT. Residues: CASSFRGNTEAFF.

The chain has TRBV14 and TRBJ2-3, with 8 bases fitting TRBD1. The germline V gene encodes CDR1 SGHDN and CDR2 FVKESK. The CDR3 totals 15 residues. V trimming: 4 bases; J trimming: 4 bases; junction bases outside the gene matches: 7. CDR3 sequence (DNA): TGTGCCAGCAGCCGCCAGGGGGGACAGGCAGATACGCAGTATTTT. This codes for CASSRQGGQADTQYF.

The rearrangement links TRBV15 to TRBJ1-2; the match to TRBD1 covers 10 bases. This CDR3 has 16 amino acids. Germline V gene lookup returns CDR1 LNHNV and CDR2 YYDKDF (reference sequence). The V segment lost 1 base and the J segment 7 bases; nucleotides outside the gene matches: 9. For the CDR3, the DNA is TGTGCCACCAGCAGAGCACTCCGGGACAGGGGCCTTGGCTACACCTTC. It specifies CATSRALRDRGLGYTF.

The chain joins TRBV10-3 to TRBJ2-7; no firm D call. V shed 4 bases and J shed 0 bases, with 7 bases lying between them. CDR3 length: 13 residues. Germline-derived CDR1 and CDR2 are ENHRY and SYGVKD. CDR3 residues: CAISGRTSYEQYF. CDR3 bases: TGTGCCATCAGTGGTCGGACCTCCTACGAGCAGTACTTC.

This chain connects TRBV6-1 to TRBJ2-5; TRBD1 matches at 7 bases. The CDR3 extends over 15 amino acids. The germline V gene encodes CDR1 MNHNS and CDR2 SASEGT. V lost 2 bases to trimming and J lost 13 bases; unmatched junction nucleotides: 16. The CDR3 here is CASSESGGIEGARYF. Written as DNA, the CDR3 is TGTGCCAGCAGTGAATCCGGAGGCATAGAGGGGGCCAGGTACTTC.

The chain links TRBV6-5 to TRBJ2-1, with 9 nucleotides matching TRBD2. This CDR3 is 13 amino acids long. The germline gives CDR1 MNHEY, CDR2 SVGAGI. V lost 6 bases to trimming and J lost 13 bases; unmatched junction nucleotides: 10. The CDR3, as DNA: TGTGCCAGCAGCAAACCCCTAGCGGGGTCTCAGTTCTTC. Translating gives CASSKPLAGSQFF.

The V and J genes are TRBV4-1 and TRBJ1-1, with D hard to call. V was cut by 4 bases and J by 1 base, with 10 bases left in between. CDR3 length equals 14 residues. In germline, CDR1 is MGHRA, CDR2 YSYEKL. CDR3 bases: TGCGCCAGCAGCCCAGTACGGGGGAACACTGAAGCTTTCTTT. Translated: CASSPVRGNTEAFF.

The chain employs TRBV6-5 and TRBJ1-5; D might be TRBD1 (5 bases). V was shortened by 2 bases and J by 1 base, with 6 bases between the two germline ends. This CDR3 region has 14 residues. Germline assignment: CDR1 MNHEY and CDR2 SVGAGI. The DNA of the CDR3 is TGTGCCAGCAGTTACGACAGAAGCAATCAGCCCCAGCATTTT. It codes for CASSYDRSNQPQHF.

The V and J genes are TRBV6-6 and TRBJ2-1; D gene unclear. The ends were cut back, 9 bases at V and 2 bases at J, with 14 bases in the middle. CDR3 length: 14 amino acids. In germline, CDR1 is MNHNY, CDR2 SVGAGI (reference sequence). In DNA, the CDR3 is TGTGCCAGTTCCGACCCCCCAGCCTACAATGAGCAGTTCTTC. Translating it yields CASSDPPAYNEQFF.

This clone was recorded only once. CDR3 region: CASSRREGGDTEAFF. CDR3 coding DNA: TGTGCCAGCAGCCGCCGGGAGGGAGGGGACACTGAAGCTTTCTTT. V is TRBV11-1 and J is TRBJ1-1; a weak D match, TRBD1 (5 bases). CDR1 is SGHAT and CDR2 is FQDESV in the germline V gene (reference sequence). The CDR3 extends over 15 amino acids. Trimming removed 5 bases at V and 3 bases at J, with 16 bases between. The full variable domain, rest sourced from reference TRBV11-1 and TRBJ1-1, is EAEVAQSPRYKITEKSQAVAFWCDPISGHATLYWYRQILGQGPELLVQFQDESVVDDSQLPKDRFSAERLKGVDSTLKIQPAELGDSAMYLCASSRREGGDTEAFFGQGTRLTVV.

This clone was found a few times. This chain links TRBV12-3 or TRBV12-4 with TRBJ1-1; no clear D. Between the trimmed V and J ends, which lost 5 bases and 6 bases, there was a span of 13 bases. The CDR3 has 13 amino acids. The CDR3 spells CASSLFERSEAFF. The CDR3 bases are TGTGCCAGCAGTCTTTTCGAACGTTCTGAAGCTTTCTTT.

The V gene is TRBV30, the J gene TRBJ2-5; D call uncertain. The CDR3 length is 12 residues. V dropped 3 bases and J dropped 4 bases, with 9 bases sitting between them. Germline V lookup: CDR1 GTSNPN, CDR2 SVGIG (reference sequence). The CDR3: CAWSPRGETQYF. The CDR3 DNA sequence: TGTGCCTGGAGCCCGCGCGGAGAGACCCAGTACTTC.